This T cell receptor beta chain was recorded in a study of technical replicates of blood from a few donors. Assay: immunoSEQ multiplex PCR; the TCRdb copy retains only in-frame clones and omits some. Of 50,000 to 70,000 clones listed, around 93% were seen once; the top ten hold 4.2%. The ends were cut back, 6 bases at V and 2 bases at J, with 6 bases in the middle. This CDR3 has 11 residues. In germline, CDR1 is DFQATT, CDR2 SNEGSKA (reference sequence). The receptor was isolated from a human donor in good health. Some clones in this sample may be carry-over from other donors' samples. The sequenced sample consisted of PBMCs. The chain couples TRBV20-1 to TRBJ2-3; D is undetermined. CDR3 in DNA: TGCAGTGCCACAGACACAGATACGCAGTATTTT. Translated: CSATDTDTQYF.